The 13 T cell receptor beta chains reported below all come from one sample, sequenced in a study of cytomegalovirus exposure and HLA in healthy donors. The PCR ran on 60 Vbeta and 13 Jbeta primers. Sequencing was performed with immunoSEQ multiplex PCR; in TCRdb, only in-frame clones are kept and a portion is missing. The profile shows fewer than 250,000 clones, roughly 75% of them singletons. Sequenced sample: PBMCs. The receptors come from a man aged 25 to 40 in good health and CMV-seropositive.

This clone was counted a few times. V usage is TRBV4-1 and J usage is TRBJ1-1, with 10 nucleotides matching TRBD1. The ends lost 6 bases at V and 1 base at J; junction bases unmatched: 2. Germline V lookup: CDR1 MGHRA, CDR2 YSYEKL. The CDR3 covers 14 residues. The CDR3 spells CASRRDRGNTEAFF. The CDR3, as DNA: TGCGCCAGCAGGAGGGACAGGGGGAACACTGAAGCTTTCTTT.

This clone was recorded once. CDR3 bases: TGTGCCATCAGGACTAGCGGGAGAACCGGGGAGCTGTTTTTT. Protein product: CAIRTSGRTGELFF. The rearrangement links TRBV19 to TRBJ2-2; 13 bases match TRBD2. V lost 10 bases, J lost 5 bases, and 4 bases stayed unmatched. The CDR3 covers 14 residues. CDR1 and CDR2 (germline): LNHDA, SQIVND (reference sequence).

J is TRBJ2-3 and V is TRBV5-4; 9 bases are a match to TRBD1. V dropped 0 bases and J dropped 4; count of bases not matched to a gene: 6. Germline V lookup: CDR1 SGHNT, CDR2 YYREEE (reference sequence). The CDR3 has 16 residues. Here the CDR3 DNA reads TGTGCCAGCAGCTTGGGGGACAGGGCTCTCGCAGATACGCAGTATTTT. Amino acids: CASSLGDRALADTQYF.

This clone has only a few counts. This chain links TRBV7-2 with TRBJ2-1; the D is unclear. Trimming cost V 1 base and J 10 bases, with 14 bases left between them. This CDR3 spans 14 amino acids. The V gene's germline CDR1 is SGHTA and CDR2 FQGNSA. DNA of the CDR3: TGTGCCAGCAGCTTAGACCTCTACAAGAGGGAGCAGTTCTTC. Translating it yields CASSLDLYKREQFF.

V is TRBV6-1 and J is TRBJ2-1; weak D call: TRBD1 (5 bases). The CDR3 totals 16 residues. V lost 4 bases to trimming and J lost 4 bases, with 17 bases between them. CDR1 and CDR2 (germline): MNHNS, SASEGT. CDR3 loop: CASSVMAGNIYNEQFF. The DNA of the CDR3 is TGTGCCAGCAGTGTAATGGCAGGGAATATTTACAATGAGCAGTTCTTC.

The J gene is TRBJ1-5, the V gene TRBV7-2; possibly TRBD1 for D (5 bases). The CDR3 has 16 amino acids. Trimming removed 4 bases at V and 7 bases at J, with 20 bases between. The germline V gene encodes CDR1 SGHTA and CDR2 FQGNSA. The CDR3, as DNA: TGTGCCAGCAGCTCCCGGGGGGGTATGGCGGGGCAGCCCCAGCATTTT. Amino acid sequence: CASSSRGGMAGQPQHF.

The rearrangement uses TRBV28 and TRBJ2-5; perhaps TRBD1 as D (5 bases). The CDR3 is 13 residues long. The germline V gene encodes CDR1 MDHEN and CDR2 SYDVKM. V shed 8 bases and J shed 0 bases, with 10 bases lying between them. The CDR3 sequence is CASLDSHQETQYF. The CDR3, as DNA: TGTGCCAGCTTAGACAGCCACCAAGAGACCCAGTACTTC. Looking up the rest from reference TRBV28 and TRBJ2-5 gives the full variable domain: DVKVTQSSRYLVKRTGEKVFLECVQDMDHENMFWYRQDPGLGLRLIYFSYDVKMKEKGDIPEGYSVSREKKERFSLILESASTNQTSMYLCASLDSHQETQYFGPGTRLLVL.

This clone was detected a few times. The V and J genes are TRBV2 and TRBJ2-5; 10 bases are a match to TRBD2. This CDR3 region has 13 residues. Germline assignment: CDR1 SNHLY and CDR2 FYNNEI. Germline trimming cut 11 bases from V and 5 bases from J; bases unmatched to any gene: 8. In DNA form, the CDR3 reads TGTGCCGGTAGCGGGAGGTCCGAGGAGACCCAGTACTTC. Its translation: CAGSGRSEETQYF.

The J gene is TRBJ1-2, the V gene TRBV30; D possibly corresponds to TRBD1 (6 bases). Germline CDR1 GTSNPN, CDR2 SVGIG (reference sequence). Between the trimmed V and J ends, which lost 1 base and 7 bases, there was a span of 13 bases. CDR3 length: 13 residues. This chain's CDR3 is CAWSGNRAAGYTF. CDR3 in DNA: TGTGCCTGGAGTGGAAACAGGGCGGCTGGCTACACCTTC.

V is TRBV13 and J is TRBJ2-7, with D possibly TRBD2 on 5 matching bases. Germline V gene sequence: CDR1 PRHDT, CDR2 FYEKMQ (reference sequence). Trimming removed 4 bases from V and 1 base from J, with 11 bases in between. The CDR3 loop spans 14 amino acids. As DNA, the CDR3 is TGTGCCAGCAGCTCGAGTCGGGGTTCCTACGAGCAGTACTTC. It encodes CASSSSRGSYEQYF.

This chain connects TRBV4-3 to TRBJ1-2, with D possibly TRBD1 on 5 matching bases. Germline CDR1 and CDR2: LGHNA and YSLEER. Trimming stripped 4 bases from V and 2 bases from J, with 14 bases between. This CDR3 is built from 15 residues. The CDR3 DNA is TGCGCCAGCAGCCCCCTAGTCGGGGGGAACTATGGCTACACCTTC. Translated: CASSPLVGGNYGYTF.

The chain recombines TRBV15 with TRBJ2-2; D call uncertain. The V and J ends lost 0 bases and 7 bases respectively, with 3 bases between them. From germline, CDR1 is LNHNV and CDR2 YYDKDF (reference sequence). This CDR3 comprises 12 residues. The CDR3 reads CATSRDGGELFF. The CDR3 DNA reads as TGTGCCACCAGCAGAGACGGCGGGGAGCTGTTTTTT.

V gene TRBV4-3 combines with J gene TRBJ2-5; unclear D gene. The ends were cut back, 0 bases at V and 4 bases at J, with 21 bases in the middle. From germline, CDR1 is LGHNA and CDR2 YSLEER. The CDR3 runs 18 residues. The CDR3 spells CASSQELGSEASLETQYF. The CDR3 bases are TGCGCCAGCAGCCAAGAGCTCGGCTCCGAGGCCTCGCTAGAGACCCAGTACTTC.